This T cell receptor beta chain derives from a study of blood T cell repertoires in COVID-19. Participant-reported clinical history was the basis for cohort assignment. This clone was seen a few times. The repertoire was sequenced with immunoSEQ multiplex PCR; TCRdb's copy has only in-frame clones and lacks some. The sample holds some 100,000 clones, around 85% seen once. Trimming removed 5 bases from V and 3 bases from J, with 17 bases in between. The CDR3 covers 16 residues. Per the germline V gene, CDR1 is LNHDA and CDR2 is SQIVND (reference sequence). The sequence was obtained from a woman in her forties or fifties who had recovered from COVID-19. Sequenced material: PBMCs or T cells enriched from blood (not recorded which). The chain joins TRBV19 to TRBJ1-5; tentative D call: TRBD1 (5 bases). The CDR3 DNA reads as TGTGCCAGTAGTTCAGGCTTTAGGGGAACCAATCAGCCCCAGCATTTT. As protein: CASSSGFRGTNQPQHF.